Following are 29 T cell receptor beta chains from one sample sequenced in a study of metastatic and nonmetastatic thyroid tumors. All patients were untreated before thyroid surgery. MiXCR re-clonotyped the PCR reads for TCRdb. The sample shows more than 20,000 clones, roughly 22% of them seen only once. The material sequenced was tumor tissue. All receptors derive from a female donor with papillary thyroid cancer or a benign thyroid nodule (not recorded which). Some clones in this sample may be carry-over from other donors' samples.

The rearrangement uses TRBV11-3 and TRBJ2-2; no reliable D call. CDR1 and CDR2 from the germline V gene are SGHNT and YENEEA. The V end was cut by 3 bases, the J end by 3 bases, with 5 bases between. The CDR3 totals 13 residues. CDR3 amino acids: CASSLRYTGELFF. DNA for the CDR3: TGTGCCAGCAGCTTGCGGTACACCGGGGAGCTGTTTTTT.

This clone occurred a few times. This sequence joins TRBV6-1 and TRBJ1-6, with no clear D. There are 14 residues in the CDR3. Per germline, CDR1 MNHNS and CDR2 SASEGT. V gave up 6 bases and J gave up 4 bases, with 10 bases separating them. The CDR3 bases are TGTGCCAGCAGCGCCGGTCCGTATAATTCACCCCTCCACTTT. Encoded protein: CASSAGPYNSPLHF.

V gene TRBV7-8 combines with J gene TRBJ2-7; D gene ambiguous. V lost 5 bases and J lost 3, with 11 bases in between. This CDR3 has 13 amino acids. Germline values: CDR1 SGHVS, CDR2 FQNEAQ. The CDR3 DNA sequence: TGTGCCAGCAGCCCCAGATCCTTCTACGAGCAGTACTTC. Translated, it gives CASSPRSFYEQYF.

This clone was recorded a few times. The chain couples TRBV6-6 to TRBJ2-3; D perhaps matches TRBD2 (6 bases). V lost 4 bases and J lost 4, with 24 bases in between. Germline CDR1 is MNHNY and CDR2 is SVGAGI (reference sequence). The CDR3 contains 18 residues. In DNA, the CDR3 is TGTGCCAGCAGTTCATTTGTGGGGATACTAGCTGTGCCAGATACGCAGTATTTT. It specifies CASSSFVGILAVPDTQYF.

This clone showed up just a few times. V usage is TRBV4-1 and J usage is TRBJ2-7; 11 bases are shared with TRBD1. Germline V CDR1 and CDR2: MGHRA, YSYEKL. J lost 2 bases, V lost 4 bases, and 7 bases had no gene match. The CDR3 spans 16 residues. The CDR3 nucleotides are TGCGCCAGCAGCCCGACACCGGGACAGGGGGCCTACGAGCAGTACTTC. Translating it yields CASSPTPGQGAYEQYF.

The CDR3 reads CSASLQGLVYTF. The CDR3 DNA follows: TGCAGTGCTAGTCTCCAGGGGCTAGTCTACACCTTC. The chain has TRBV20-1 and TRBJ1-2, with a possible D match to TRBD1 (6 bases). This CDR3 is built from 12 residues. Germline V gene sequence: CDR1 DFQATT, CDR2 SNEGSKA (reference sequence). Between the trimmed V and J ends, which lost 3 bases and 10 bases, there was a span of 15 bases.

The chain links TRBV6-1 to TRBJ2-3; the match to TRBD2 covers 13 bases. The germline CDR1 and CDR2 sequences are MNHNS and SASEGT. Unmatched junction bases numbered 4, after V lost 7 bases and J lost 3 bases. This CDR3 has 15 residues. For the CDR3, the DNA is TGTGCCAGCAACGGACTAGCGGGAGTAACAGATACGCAGTATTTT. Translation gives CASNGLAGVTDTQYF.

For this clone: One junction end does not reproduce the germline sequence, and a read error may be involved. The chain recombines TRBV20-1 with TRBJ2-5, with TRBD2 matching 9 bases. Germline V gene data show CDR1 as DFQATT and CDR2 as SNEGSKA (reference sequence). CDR3 length equals 18 residues. The CDR3 DNA sequence: TGCAGTGCCGGGAATAGCGGGGGTCTAGAGGCGCGAAGGGGGACCAAGTACTTC. Protein: CSAGNSGGLEARRGTKYF.

This clone has a count of ten or more. A read error may account for a junction end that differs from germline. The sample has other DNA sequences that encode this CDR3 too. This chain uses TRBV19 with TRBJ2-6; 7 nucleotides align to TRBD2. CDR3 size: 15 residues. CDR1 is LNHDA, CDR2 SQIVND, per germline (reference sequence). Here the CDR3 DNA reads TGCGCCAGTAGTATGGGAGGGACCGGGGCCAACGTCCTGACTTTC. Translation: CASSMGGTGANVLTF.

This clone was detected only a few times. The rearrangement links TRBV5-8 to TRBJ2-1, with 13 bases matching TRBD2. With V trimmed by 2 bases and J by 6 bases, 5 bases remained unmatched. There are 16 residues in the CDR3. The germline V gene has CDR1 SGHTS and CDR2 YDEGEE. The CDR3 nucleotides are TGTGCCAGCAGCTTCCTGACTAGCGGGGGGTCCAATGAGCAGTTCTTC. This codes for CASSFLTSGGSNEQFF.

In its sample, this clone was seen a few times. A clone one base away is much larger, so this may be a read error. V and J are TRBV20-1 and TRBJ2-3; 9 positions agree with TRBD2. J lost 4 bases, V lost 8 bases, and 13 bases had no gene match. The CDR3 loop spans 15 amino acids. Germline V gene lookup returns CDR1 DFQATT and CDR2 SNEGSKA (reference sequence). The CDR3 region has the DNA TGCAGTCGCAACCCCGGGACTAGCCCCTCAGATACGCAGTATTTT. This codes for CSRNPGTSPSDTQYF.

The chain has TRBV20-1 and TRBJ2-3, with 9 positions matching TRBD2. The CDR3 totals 16 residues. CDR1 is DFQATT, CDR2 SNEGSKA, per germline (reference sequence). The V gene end was trimmed by 0 bases and the J gene end by 6 bases; junction bases not matched to a gene: 10. The CDR3: CSAREGSGGRGDTQYF. CDR3 DNA: TGCAGTGCTAGAGAAGGTAGCGGGGGCCGCGGGGATACGCAGTATTTT.

The V and J genes are TRBV7-2 and TRBJ1-6; D is undetermined. The CDR3 covers 15 residues. The V gene's germline CDR1 is SGHTA and CDR2 FQGNSA. V was shortened by 5 bases and J by 9 bases, with 17 bases between the two germline ends. This chain's CDR3 is CASSLDGPGGSPLHF. CDR3 bases: TGTGCCAGCAGCCTAGACGGTCCCGGAGGTTCACCCCTCCACTTT.

This clone has more than one count but fewer than ten. Because the CDR3 is missing its conserved closing phenylalanine or tryptophan, this is likely a read error. The gene calls are TRBV6-1 and TRBJ2-7; 7 positions agree with TRBD1. V shed 8 bases and J 3 bases; nucleotides not matched to a gene: 4. Germline V gene sequence: CDR1 MNHNS, CDR2 SASEGT. The CDR3 extends over 12 amino acids. The CDR3 is CASGDSDYEQYL. The CDR3 DNA follows: TGTGCCAGCGGGGACAGTGACTACGAGCAGTACCTC.

This clone qualifies as medium-sized. The gene calls are TRBV28 and TRBJ1-2; D unclear. This CDR3 has 12 amino acids. Trimming stripped 5 bases from V and 4 bases from J, with 8 bases between. Germline V gene sequence: CDR1 MDHEN, CDR2 SYDVKM. CDR3 region: CASSGDFYGYTF. CDR3 in DNA: TGTGCCAGCAGTGGGGATTTCTATGGCTACACCTTC.

A word on this clone: The DNA is left out, because the CDR3 cannot be placed on it with certainty; the CDR3 is given as TCRdb lists it. This chain connects TRBV7-2 to TRBJ1-5. The V gene's germline CDR1 is SGHTA and CDR2 FQGNSA. Counting both end residues, the CDR3 totals 15 amino acids. This CDR3 is CASSFLGTGSQPQHF.

The V and J genes are TRBV19 and TRBJ2-2, with 9 positions matching TRBD2. CDR3 length: 14 amino acids. The junction had 5 bases not matched to a gene; V was cut back by 10 bases and J by 2 bases. From germline, CDR1 is LNHDA and CDR2 SQIVND (reference sequence). As DNA, the CDR3 is TGTGCCATTAGGACTAGCGCTAACACCGGGGAGCTGTTTTTT. Residues: CAIRTSANTGELFF.

This clone is medium-sized (0.01 to 0.1%) by share. The J gene is TRBJ2-3, the V gene TRBV12-3 or TRBV12-4; maybe TRBD1 (6 bases). The CDR3 is 14 residues long. V was shortened by 6 bases and J by 1 base, with 11 bases between the two germline ends. The CDR3: CASRVDSRTDTQYF. CDR3 coding DNA: TGTGCCAGCAGGGTGGACAGCCGCACAGATACGCAGTATTTT.

This clone has ten or more counts. The rearrangement links TRBV10-2 to TRBJ1-1, with unresolved D. Trimming took 5 bases from V and 0 from J, leaving 7 bases between them. CDR3 length: 13 residues. Germline V CDR1 and CDR2: WSHSY, SAAADI. CDR3 region: CASSQVLNTEAFF. For the CDR3, the DNA is TGCGCCAGCAGTCAGGTCCTGAACACTGAAGCTTTCTTT.

The chain employs TRBV4-2 and TRBJ2-1, with no clear D. The CDR3 is 16 amino acids. Per germline, CDR1 LGHNA and CDR2 YNFKEQ. Trimming took off 0 bases at V and 6 bases at J, with 15 bases between the two ends. The DNA for the CDR3 is TGTGCCAGCAGCCAAGATCGGGCTATCGTGATCAATGAGCAGTTCTTC. Protein product: CASSQDRAIVINEQFF.

This chain links TRBV5-1 with TRBJ2-1, with 12 bases aligning to TRBD2. Germline lookup yields CDR1 SGHRS and CDR2 YFSETQ. The CDR3 consists of 15 residues. The V gene end was trimmed by 4 bases and the J gene end by 7 bases; junction bases not matched to a gene: 6. CDR3 region: CASSELAGGGNEQFF. The CDR3 region has the DNA TGCGCCAGCAGCGAACTAGCGGGAGGTGGTAATGAGCAGTTCTTC.

Within the sample, this clone is medium-sized. The chain couples TRBV4-1 to TRBJ2-7, with a possible D match to TRBD2 (6 bases). CDR1 and CDR2 (germline): MGHRA, YSYEKL. Trimming cost V 4 bases and J 0 bases, with 16 bases left between them. The CDR3 runs 16 residues. The CDR3 DNA follows: TGCGCCAGCAGCCTTACGCCCGCGGGATTCTCCTACGAGCAGTACTTC. Protein product: CASSLTPAGFSYEQYF.

This clone appeared a few times. Here the CDR3 omits its conserved ending phenylalanine or tryptophan, so a read error is the likely source. The V call is TRBV19, the J call TRBJ2-2, with TRBD1 identical over 7 bases. With V trimmed by 2 bases and J by 6 bases, 6 bases remained unmatched. This CDR3 contains 15 residues. Germline loops: CDR1 LNHDA, CDR2 SQIVND (reference sequence). CDR3: CASSIQGQLSGELFL. The CDR3 coding sequence is TGTGCCAGTAGTATACAGGGACAGCTCTCCGGGGAGCTGTTTCTT.

V gene TRBV19 combines with J gene TRBJ2-1; D remains unclear. There are 14 residues in the CDR3. Trimming removed 2 bases at V and 0 bases at J, with 5 bases between. Germline V lookup: CDR1 LNHDA, CDR2 SQIVND (reference sequence). The CDR3 region is CASSIIGSYNEQFF. CDR3 nucleotide sequence: TGTGCCAGTAGTATAATCGGCTCCTACAATGAGCAGTTCTTC.

The J gene is TRBJ2-7, the V gene TRBV4-1, with D perhaps being TRBD1 or TRBD2 (5 bases each). CDR1 is MGHRA, CDR2 YSYEKL, per germline. This CDR3 region has 13 residues. V lost 3 bases and J 4 bases, leaving 10 bases between the germline ends. CDR3 loop: CASSQGEQYEQYF. CDR3 nucleotide sequence: TGCGCCAGCAGCCAGGGGGAGCAATACGAGCAGTACTTC.

This clone has a handful of counts. V usage is TRBV30 and J usage is TRBJ1-2; 10 bases map to TRBD1. The length of the CDR3 is 17 residues. The V gene end was trimmed by 5 bases and the J gene end by 5 bases; junction bases not matched to a gene: 17. The germline V gene encodes CDR1 GTSNPN and CDR2 SVGIG (reference sequence). The CDR3 nucleotides are TGTGCCTGGGATCTTTTCGGGCGGACAGGGGGATTTTATGGCTACACCTTC. Amino acids: CAWDLFGRTGGFYGYTF.

This clone was seen repeatedly, ten times or more. The V and J genes are TRBV6-1 and TRBJ2-3, with 8 bases matching TRBD1. The CDR3 extends over 13 amino acids. The germline CDR1 and CDR2 sequences are MNHNS and SASEGT. Trimming took 10 bases from V and 3 from J; bases not matched to a gene: 6. The CDR3 DNA reads TGTGCCATTAGGGACAGGACAACAGATACGCAGTATTTT. Encoded protein: CAIRDRTTDTQYF.

A remark on this clone: Germline is not matched at one junction end, which may reflect a read error. V gene TRBV5-4 combines with J gene TRBJ2-7, with TRBD1 matching over 10 bases. This CDR3 is built from 15 residues. Germline lookup yields CDR1 SGHNT and CDR2 YYREEE (reference sequence). Here the CDR3 reads CANSPAGTGVQEQYF. The CDR3 DNA reads TGTGCCAACAGCCCCGCCGGGACAGGGGTCCAGGAGCAGTACTTC.

This clone showed up many times. The V call is TRBV7-3, the J call TRBJ2-1; D remains unclear. This CDR3 contains 12 residues. Germline values: CDR1 SGHTA, CDR2 FQGTGA. Trimming shortened V by 5 bases and J by 10 bases, and 12 bases separated the two germline ends. The CDR3 region is CASSILGEEQFF. CDR3 sequence (DNA): TGTGCCAGCAGCATTCTAGGTGAGGAGCAGTTCTTC. Based on the CDR3 plus reference TRBV7-3 and TRBJ2-1, the full variable domain is GAGVSQTPSNKVTEKGKYVELRCDPISGHTALYWYRQSLGQGPEFLIYFQGTGAADDSGLPNDRFFAVRPEGSVSTLKIQRTERGDSAVYLCASSILGEEQFFGPGTRLTVL.